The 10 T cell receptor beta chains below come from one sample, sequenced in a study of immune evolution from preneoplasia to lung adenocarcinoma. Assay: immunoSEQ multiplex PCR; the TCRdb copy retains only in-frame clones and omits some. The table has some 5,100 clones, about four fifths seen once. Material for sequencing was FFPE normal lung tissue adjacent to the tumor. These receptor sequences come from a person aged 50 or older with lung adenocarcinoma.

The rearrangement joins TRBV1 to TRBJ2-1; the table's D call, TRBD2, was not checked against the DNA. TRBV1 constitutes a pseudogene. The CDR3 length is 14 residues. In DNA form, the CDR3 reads TGCACCCCTAATGGACGGGAGACCTTCAATGAGCAGTTCTTC. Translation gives CTPNGRETFNEQFF.

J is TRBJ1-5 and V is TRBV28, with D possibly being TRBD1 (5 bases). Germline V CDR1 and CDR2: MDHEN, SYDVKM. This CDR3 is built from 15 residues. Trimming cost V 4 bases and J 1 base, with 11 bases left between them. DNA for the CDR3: TGTGCCAGCAGTTCGGGGGTTATAAGCAATCAGCCCCAGCATTTT. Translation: CASSSGVISNQPQHF.

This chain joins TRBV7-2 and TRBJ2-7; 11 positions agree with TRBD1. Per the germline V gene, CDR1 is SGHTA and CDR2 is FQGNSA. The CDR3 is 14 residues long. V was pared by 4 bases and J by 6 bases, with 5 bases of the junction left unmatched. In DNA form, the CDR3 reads TGTGCCAGCAGCTCCGGGACAGGGGGACTCGAGCAGTACTTC. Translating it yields CASSSGTGGLEQYF. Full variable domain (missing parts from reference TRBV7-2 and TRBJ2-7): GAGVSQSPSNKVTEKGKDVELRCDPISGHTALYWYRQSLGQGLEFLIYFQGNSAPDKSGLPSDRFSAERTGGSVSTLTIQRTQQEDSAVYLCASSSGTGGLEQYFGPGTRLTVT.

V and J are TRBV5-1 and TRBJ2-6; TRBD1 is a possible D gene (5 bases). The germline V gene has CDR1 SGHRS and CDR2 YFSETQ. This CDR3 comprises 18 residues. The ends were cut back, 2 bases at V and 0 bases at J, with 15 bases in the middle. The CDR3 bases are TGCGCCAGCAGCTTCGGCAGGGCAGCAAGCTCTGGGGCCAACGTCCTGACTTTC. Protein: CASSFGRAASSGANVLTF.

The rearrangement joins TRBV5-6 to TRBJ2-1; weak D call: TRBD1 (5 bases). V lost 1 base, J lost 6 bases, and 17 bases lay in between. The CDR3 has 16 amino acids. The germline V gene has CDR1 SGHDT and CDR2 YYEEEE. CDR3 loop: CASSLYRSTVGNEQFF. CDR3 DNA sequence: TGTGCCAGCAGCTTGTACAGGTCCACTGTGGGCAATGAGCAGTTCTTC.

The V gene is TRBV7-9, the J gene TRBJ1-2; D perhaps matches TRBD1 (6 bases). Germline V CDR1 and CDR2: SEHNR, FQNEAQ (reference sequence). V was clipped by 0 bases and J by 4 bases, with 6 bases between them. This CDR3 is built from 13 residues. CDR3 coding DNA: TGTGCCAGCAGCTTAGCAGGGGGCTATGGCTACACCTTC. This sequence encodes CASSLAGGYGYTF.

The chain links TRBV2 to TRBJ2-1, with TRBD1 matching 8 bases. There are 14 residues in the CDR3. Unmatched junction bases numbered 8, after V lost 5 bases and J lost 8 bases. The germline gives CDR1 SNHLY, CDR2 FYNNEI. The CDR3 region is CASSFLQGEDEQFF. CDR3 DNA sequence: TGTGCCAGCAGTTTCTTACAGGGGGAGGATGAGCAGTTCTTC. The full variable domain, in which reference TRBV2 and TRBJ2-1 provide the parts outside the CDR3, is EPEVTQTPSHQVTQMGQEVILRCVPISNHLYFYWYRQILGQKVEFLVSFYNNEISEKSEIFDDQFSVERPDGSNFTLKIRSTKLEDSAMYFCASSFLQGEDEQFFGPGTRLTVL.

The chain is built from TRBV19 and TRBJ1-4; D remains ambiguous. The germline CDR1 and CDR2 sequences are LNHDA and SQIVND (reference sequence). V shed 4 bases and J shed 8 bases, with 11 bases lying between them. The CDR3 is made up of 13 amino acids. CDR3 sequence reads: CASSTVRKEKLFF. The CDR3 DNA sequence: TGTGCCAGTAGTACGGTCCGGAAGGAAAAACTGTTTTTT.

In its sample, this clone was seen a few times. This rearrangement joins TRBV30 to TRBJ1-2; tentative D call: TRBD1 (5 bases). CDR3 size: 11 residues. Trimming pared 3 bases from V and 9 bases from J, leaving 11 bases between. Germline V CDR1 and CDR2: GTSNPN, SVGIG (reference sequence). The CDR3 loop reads CAWRDGTSYTF. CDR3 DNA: TGTGCCTGGAGGGATGGGACGAGCTACACCTTC.

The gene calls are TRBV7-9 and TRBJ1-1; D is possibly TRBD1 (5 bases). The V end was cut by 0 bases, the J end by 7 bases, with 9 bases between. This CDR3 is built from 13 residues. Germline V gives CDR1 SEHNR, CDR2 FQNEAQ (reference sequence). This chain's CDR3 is CASSLAGGIEAFF. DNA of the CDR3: TGTGCCAGCAGCTTAGCCGGGGGGATTGAAGCTTTCTTT.